This TCR beta chain is from a study of a mutant IDH1 vaccine in newly diagnosed glioma. Libraries were prepared by immunoSEQ multiplex PCR; TCRdb keeps only in-frame clonotypes and omits some of them. The sample yields about 69,000 clones, approximately 86% seen once. Trimming left V 0 bases short and J 3 bases short, with 8 bases between. CDR1 is SGHAT and CDR2 is FQNNGV in the germline V gene. This CDR3 has 14 residues. The time point denotes: baseline, week 1 (first vaccination visit). This sample's treatment: pre-vaccination baseline after standard-of-care therapy. Astrocytomas that were new, WHO grade 3 or 4, IDH1-mutant and ATRX-lost were present in the donors.

The sample in question was PBMCs, obtained from a glioma patient treated with radiotherapy, temozolomide or both. This TCR came from a man aged 30 to 45 with glioma. This chain connects TRBV11-2 to TRBJ1-1, with D possibly TRBD1 on 5 matching bases. The CDR3 loop reads CASSLDNRYTEAFF. CDR3 nucleotide sequence: TGTGCCAGCAGCTTAGATAACAGGTACACTGAAGCTTTCTTT.